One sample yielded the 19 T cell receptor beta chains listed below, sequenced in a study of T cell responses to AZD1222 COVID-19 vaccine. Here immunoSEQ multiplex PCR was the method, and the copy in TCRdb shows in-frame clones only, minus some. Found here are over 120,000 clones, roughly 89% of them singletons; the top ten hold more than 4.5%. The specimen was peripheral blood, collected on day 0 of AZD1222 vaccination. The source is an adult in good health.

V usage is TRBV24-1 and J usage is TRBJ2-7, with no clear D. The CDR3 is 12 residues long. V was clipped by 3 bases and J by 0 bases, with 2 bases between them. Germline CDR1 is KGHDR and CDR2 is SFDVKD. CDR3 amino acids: CATSDTSYEQYF. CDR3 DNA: TGTGCCACCAGTGATACCTCCTACGAGCAGTACTTC.

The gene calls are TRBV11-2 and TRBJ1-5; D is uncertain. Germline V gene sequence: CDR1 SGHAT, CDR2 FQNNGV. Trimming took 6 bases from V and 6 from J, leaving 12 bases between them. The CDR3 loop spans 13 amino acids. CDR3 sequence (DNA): TGTGCCAGCAGTAGGGTTGTCGGTCAGCCCCAGCATTTT. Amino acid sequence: CASSRVVGQPQHF.

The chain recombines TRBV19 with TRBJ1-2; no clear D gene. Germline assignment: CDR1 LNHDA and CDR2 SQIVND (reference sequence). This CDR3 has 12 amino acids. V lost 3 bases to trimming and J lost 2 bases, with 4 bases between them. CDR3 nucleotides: TGTGCCAGTAGTATGGCCAACTATGGCTACACCTTC. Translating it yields CASSMANYGYTF.

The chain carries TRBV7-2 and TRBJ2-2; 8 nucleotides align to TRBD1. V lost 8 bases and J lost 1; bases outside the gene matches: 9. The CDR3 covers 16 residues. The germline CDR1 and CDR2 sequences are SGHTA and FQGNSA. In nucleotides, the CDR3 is TGTGCCAGCCCAGGGCCGGGGACAGGGAACACCGGGGAGCTGTTTTTT. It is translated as CASPGPGTGNTGELFF.

The CDR3 loop is CASSQGTAYEQYF. The CDR3 region has the DNA TGCGCCAGCAGCCAGGGGACAGCCTACGAGCAGTACTTC. This chain links TRBV5-1 with TRBJ2-7; 7 nucleotides align to TRBD1. The V gene end was trimmed by 4 bases and the J gene end by 2 bases; junction bases not matched to a gene: 3. The CDR3 sequence is 13 residues long. The germline gives CDR1 SGHRS, CDR2 YFSETQ.

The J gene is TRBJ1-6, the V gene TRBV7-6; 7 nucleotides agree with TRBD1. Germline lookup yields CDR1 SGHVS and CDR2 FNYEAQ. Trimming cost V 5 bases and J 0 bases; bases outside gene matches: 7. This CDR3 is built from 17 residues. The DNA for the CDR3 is TGTGCCAGCAGCACCACGACAGGGCTCTCCTATAATTCACCCCTCCACTTT. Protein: CASSTTTGLSYNSPLHF.

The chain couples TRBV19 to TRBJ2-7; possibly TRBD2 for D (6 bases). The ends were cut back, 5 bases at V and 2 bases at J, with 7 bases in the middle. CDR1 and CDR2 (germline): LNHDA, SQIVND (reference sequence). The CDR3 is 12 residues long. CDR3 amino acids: CASSPGAYEQYF. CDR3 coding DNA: TGTGCCAGTAGTCCGGGGGCCTACGAGCAGTACTTC.

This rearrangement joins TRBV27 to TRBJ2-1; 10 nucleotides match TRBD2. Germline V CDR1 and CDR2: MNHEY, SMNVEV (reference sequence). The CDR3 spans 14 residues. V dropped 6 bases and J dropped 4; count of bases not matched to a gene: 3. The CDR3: CASRWTSGYNEQFF. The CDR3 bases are TGTGCCAGCAGGTGGACTAGCGGATACAATGAGCAGTTCTTC.

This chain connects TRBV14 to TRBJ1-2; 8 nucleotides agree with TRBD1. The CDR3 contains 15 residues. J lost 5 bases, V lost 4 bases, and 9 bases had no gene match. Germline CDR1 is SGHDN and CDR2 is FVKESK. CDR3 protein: CASSLSRGPLYGYTF. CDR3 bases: TGTGCCAGCAGCCTTAGCAGGGGGCCATTATATGGCTACACCTTC. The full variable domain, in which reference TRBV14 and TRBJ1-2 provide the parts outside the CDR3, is EAGVTQFPSHSVIEKGQTVTLRCDPISGHDNLYWYRRVMGKEIKFLLHFVKESKQDESGMPNNRFLAERTGGTYSTLKVQPAELEDSGVYFCASSLSRGPLYGYTFGSGTRLTVV.

Here the CDR3 reads CASSYEPGPRVGYTF. CDR3 coding DNA: TGCGCCAGCAGCTATGAACCGGGACCCCGCGTGGGCTACACCTTC. This rearrangement joins TRBV5-1 to TRBJ1-2, with D perhaps matching TRBD1 (5 bases). Germline CDR1 is SGHRS and CDR2 is YFSETQ. The V and J ends lost 3 bases and 8 bases respectively, with 20 bases between them. The CDR3 covers 15 residues.

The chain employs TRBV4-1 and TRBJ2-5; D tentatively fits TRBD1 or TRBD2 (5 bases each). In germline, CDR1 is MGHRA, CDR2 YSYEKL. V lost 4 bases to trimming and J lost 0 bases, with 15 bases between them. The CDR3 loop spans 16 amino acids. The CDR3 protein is CASSPPTMGDQETQYF. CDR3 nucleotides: TGCGCCAGCAGCCCCCCGACCATGGGGGACCAAGAGACCCAGTACTTC.

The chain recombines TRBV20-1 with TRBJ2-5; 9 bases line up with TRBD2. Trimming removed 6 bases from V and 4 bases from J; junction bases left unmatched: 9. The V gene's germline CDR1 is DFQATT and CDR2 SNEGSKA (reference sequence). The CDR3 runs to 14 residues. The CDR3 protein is CSASSGREGETQYF. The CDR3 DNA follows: TGCAGTGCAAGTAGCGGGAGAGAAGGAGAGACCCAGTACTTC.

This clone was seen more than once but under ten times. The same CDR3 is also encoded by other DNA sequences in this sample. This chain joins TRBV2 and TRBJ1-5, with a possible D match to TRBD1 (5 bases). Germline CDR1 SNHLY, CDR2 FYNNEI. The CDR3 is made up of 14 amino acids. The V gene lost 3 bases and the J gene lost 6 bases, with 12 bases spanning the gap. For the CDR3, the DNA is TGTGCCAGCAGTGAGTCTACAGGCCGTCAGCCCCAGCATTTT. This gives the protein CASSESTGRQPQHF.

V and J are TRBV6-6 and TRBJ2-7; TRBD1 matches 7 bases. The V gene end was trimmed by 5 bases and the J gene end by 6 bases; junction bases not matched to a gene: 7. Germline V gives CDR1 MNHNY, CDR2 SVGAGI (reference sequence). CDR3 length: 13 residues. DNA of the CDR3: TGTGCCAGCAGTCCCGACAGGGAGTTCGAGCAGTACTTC. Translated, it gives CASSPDREFEQYF.

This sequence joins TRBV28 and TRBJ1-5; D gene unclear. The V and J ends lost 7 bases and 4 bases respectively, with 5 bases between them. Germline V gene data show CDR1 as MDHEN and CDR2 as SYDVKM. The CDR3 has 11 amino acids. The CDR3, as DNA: TGTGCCAGCACCAAAAATCAGCCCCAGCATTTT. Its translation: CASTKNQPQHF.

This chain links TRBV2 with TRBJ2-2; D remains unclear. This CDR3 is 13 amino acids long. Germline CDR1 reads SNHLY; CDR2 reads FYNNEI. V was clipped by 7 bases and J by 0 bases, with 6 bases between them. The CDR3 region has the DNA TGTGCCAGCAACACCCCGAACACCGGGGAGCTGTTTTTT. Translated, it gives CASNTPNTGELFF.

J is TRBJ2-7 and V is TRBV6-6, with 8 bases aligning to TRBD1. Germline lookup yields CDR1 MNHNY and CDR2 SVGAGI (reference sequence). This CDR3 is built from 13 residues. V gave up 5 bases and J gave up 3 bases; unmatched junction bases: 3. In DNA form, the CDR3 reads TGTGCCAGCAGTCCACAGGGGGACTACGAGCAGTACTTC. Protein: CASSPQGDYEQYF.

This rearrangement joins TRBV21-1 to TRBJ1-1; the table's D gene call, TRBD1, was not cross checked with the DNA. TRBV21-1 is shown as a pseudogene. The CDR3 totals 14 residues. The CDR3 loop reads CASSRDRVNTEAFF. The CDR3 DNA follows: TGTGCCAGCAGCAGGGACAGGGTGAACACTGAAGCTTTCTTT.

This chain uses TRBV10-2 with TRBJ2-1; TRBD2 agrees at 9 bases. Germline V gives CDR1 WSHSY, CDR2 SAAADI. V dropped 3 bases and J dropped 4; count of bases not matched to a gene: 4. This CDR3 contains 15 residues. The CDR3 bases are TGCGCCAGCAGTGACCCAGCGGGAGGATACAATGAGCAGTTCTTC. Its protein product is CASSDPAGGYNEQFF.